The clone carrying this TCR beta chain was observed a single time. Its target is not known. The sample comes from a study of cytomegalovirus exposure and HLA in healthy donors. Whole-study findings and limits: Certain sequence variants were highly shared and formed a cluster, and this cluster was likely a sequencing artifact. Indistinguishability led to the exclusion of some V segments, TRBV6-2 and TRBV6-3 included.

The germline CDR1 and CDR2 sequences are SGHTA and FQGTGA. The CDR3 extends over 14 amino acids. The V segment lost 2 bases and the J segment 4 bases; nucleotides outside the gene matches: 2. Both 60 Vbeta primers and 13 Jbeta primers went into the PCR. The method was immunoSEQ multiplex PCR; TCRdb's version includes in-frame clones alone and lacks a portion of them. This sample has approximately 170,000 clones, with about 65% found just once. This receptor was obtained from a woman between 18 and 29 years old in good health and CMV-seropositive. The V call is TRBV7-3, the J call TRBJ2-1, with 7 bases lining up with TRBD2. The sample consisted of PBMCs. This chain's CDR3 is CASSLGGGYNEQFF. The CDR3 DNA follows: TGTGCCAGCAGCTTAGGCGGGGGATACAATGAGCAGTTCTTC.